The rows below give T cell receptor beta chains drawn from one sample of a study of identical twins. TCRdb processed the 5' RACE reads anew with MiXCR; each CDR3 protein has one entry. The data show fewer than 500,000 distinct CDR3 sequences, 13% to 15% seen once. These data were likewise used in another study, on yellow fever vaccine responses in identical twins.

Input material: CD4+ T cells sorted from blood. All receptors derive from a woman younger than 35 in good health. Each CDR3 is given with its conserved first and last residue. Fields, in order: clone size, J gene, V gene, D gene, CDR3 protein, CDR3 DNA. The D gene is left open where the match is weak. A row's size may be missing; if present it is once, few, many or a size class.

abundance: NA; j_gene: TRBJ2-7; v_gene: TRBV6-2/TRBV6-3; d_gene: NA; CDR3aa: CASTPPGANSYEQYF; CDR3nt: TGTGCCAGCACTCCCCCAGGAGCGAACTCCTACGAGCAGTACTTC
abundance: NA; j_gene: TRBJ2-2; v_gene: TRBV6-1; d_gene: TRBD1; CDR3aa: CASSTPWTGDPGELFF; CDR3nt: TGTGCCAGCAGTACCCCCTGGACAGGGGATCCCGGGGAGCTGTTTTTT
abundance: NA; j_gene: TRBJ2-1; v_gene: TRBV5-1; d_gene: NA; CDR3aa: CASSLGFNNEQFF; CDR3nt: TGCGCCAGCAGCTTGGGTTTCAATAATGAGCAGTTCTTC
abundance: NA; j_gene: TRBJ1-1; v_gene: TRBV2; d_gene: TRBD1; CDR3aa: CASSVGQGRTEAFF; CDR3nt: TGTGCCAGCAGTGTAGGACAGGGACGCACTGAAGCTTTCTTT
abundance: NA; j_gene: TRBJ2-7; v_gene: TRBV7-3; d_gene: TRBD1; CDR3aa: CASSLKPGTGKVHEQYF; CDR3nt: TGTGCCAGCAGCTTAAAGCCCGGGACAGGGAAGGTCCACGAGCAGTACTTC
abundance: NA; j_gene: TRBJ2-7; v_gene: TRBV7-2; d_gene: NA; CDR3aa: CASSEEQGGLSYEQYF; CDR3nt: TGTGCCAGCAGCGAAGAACAGGGGGGGCTTTCCTACGAGCAGTACTTC
abundance: NA; j_gene: TRBJ2-7; v_gene: TRBV20-1; d_gene: TRBD2; CDR3aa: CSARAGGRRNEQYF; CDR3nt: TGCAGTGCTAGAGCTGGCGGGAGGAGAAACGAGCAGTACTTC
abundance: many; j_gene: TRBJ2-6; v_gene: TRBV5-1; d_gene: NA; CDR3aa: CASRSSGANVLTF; CDR3nt: TGTGCCAGCAGAAGCTCTGGGGCCAACGTCCTGACTTTC
abundance: NA; j_gene: TRBJ2-7; v_gene: TRBV20-1; d_gene: TRBD2; CDR3aa: CSAKPGLLSYEQYF; CDR3nt: TGCAGTGCCAAACCGGGACTACTTTCCTACGAGCAGTACTTC
abundance: once; j_gene: TRBJ2-5; v_gene: TRBV4-1; d_gene: TRBD1; CDR3aa: CASSQERQGRKTQYF; CDR3nt: TGCGCCAGCAGCCAAGAGCGACAGGGAAGAAAGACCCAGTACTTC
abundance: few; j_gene: TRBJ2-6; v_gene: TRBV6-1; d_gene: NA; CDR3aa: CASSPVGLGANVLTF; CDR3nt: TGTGCCAGCAGCCCTGTCGGACTTGGGGCCAACGTCCTGACTTTC
abundance: many; j_gene: TRBJ2-5; v_gene: TRBV5-1; d_gene: NA; CDR3aa: CASSSSLAETQYF; CDR3nt: TGCGCCAGCAGCTCATCACTGGCGGAGACCCAGTACTTC
abundance: many; j_gene: TRBJ2-3; v_gene: TRBV27; d_gene: NA; CDR3aa: CASRPLYRDWGADTQYF; CDR3nt: TGTGCCAGCAGGCCCCTTTACCGGGACTGGGGCGCAGATACGCAGTATTTT
abundance: many; j_gene: TRBJ1-2; v_gene: TRBV7-2; d_gene: NA; CDR3aa: CASSTRHGEMTGYTF; CDR3nt: TGTGCCAGCAGCACCAGACACGGGGAAATGACGGGCTACACCTTC
abundance: few; j_gene: TRBJ2-7; v_gene: TRBV7-9; d_gene: NA; CDR3aa: CASTGVGPGEQYF; CDR3nt: TGTGCCAGCACCGGGGTGGGGCCCGGCGAGCAGTACTTC
abundance: few; j_gene: TRBJ2-5; v_gene: TRBV10-3; d_gene: TRBD1; CDR3aa: CAISDSDRDQETQYF; CDR3nt: TGTGCCATCAGTGATTCGGACAGGGACCAAGAGACCCAGTACTTC
abundance: many; j_gene: TRBJ2-1; v_gene: TRBV4-3; d_gene: TRBD2; CDR3aa: CASRRSGVPNEQFF; CDR3nt: TGCGCCAGCAGAAGAAGCGGGGTCCCCAATGAGCAGTTCTTC
abundance: many; j_gene: TRBJ2-5; v_gene: TRBV12-3/TRBV12-4; d_gene: NA; CDR3aa: CASSLRLRETQYF; CDR3nt: TGTGCCAGCAGTTTACGGTTGCGGGAGACCCAGTACTTC
abundance: few; j_gene: TRBJ2-2; v_gene: TRBV6-1; d_gene: NA; CDR3aa: CASSRPGAGGYTGELFF; CDR3nt: TGTGCCAGCAGCCGCCCGGGGGCCGGGGGGTACACCGGGGAGCTGTTTTTT
abundance: NA; j_gene: TRBJ2-7; v_gene: TRBV6-2/TRBV6-3; d_gene: NA; CDR3aa: CASSYHVGESVSYEQYF; CDR3nt: TGTGCCAGCAGTTACCATGTAGGGGAGTCAGTCTCCTACGAGCAGTACTTC
abundance: NA; j_gene: TRBJ2-1; v_gene: TRBV2; d_gene: TRBD1; CDR3aa: CASGPWTGANEQFF; CDR3nt: TGTGCCAGCGGGCCCTGGACAGGGGCAAATGAGCAGTTCTTC
abundance: NA; j_gene: TRBJ2-5; v_gene: TRBV5-1; d_gene: NA; CDR3aa: CASSLIRAPQETQYF; CDR3nt: TGCGCCAGCAGCTTGATCAGGGCCCCTCAAGAGACCCAGTACTTC
abundance: many; j_gene: TRBJ2-3; v_gene: TRBV5-1; d_gene: TRBD2; CDR3aa: CASSLRAGGPSDTQYF; CDR3nt: TGCGCCAGCAGCTTGCGAGCGGGAGGGCCCTCGGATACGCAGTATTTT
abundance: NA; j_gene: TRBJ2-5; v_gene: TRBV20-1; d_gene: NA; CDR3aa: CSARGASQETQYF; CDR3nt: TGCAGTGCTAGAGGGGCATCACAAGAGACCCAGTACTTC
abundance: many; j_gene: TRBJ1-1; v_gene: TRBV12-3/TRBV12-4; d_gene: NA; CDR3aa: CASSLRADTEAFF; CDR3nt: TGTGCCAGCAGTCTAAGGGCTGACACTGAAGCTTTCTTT